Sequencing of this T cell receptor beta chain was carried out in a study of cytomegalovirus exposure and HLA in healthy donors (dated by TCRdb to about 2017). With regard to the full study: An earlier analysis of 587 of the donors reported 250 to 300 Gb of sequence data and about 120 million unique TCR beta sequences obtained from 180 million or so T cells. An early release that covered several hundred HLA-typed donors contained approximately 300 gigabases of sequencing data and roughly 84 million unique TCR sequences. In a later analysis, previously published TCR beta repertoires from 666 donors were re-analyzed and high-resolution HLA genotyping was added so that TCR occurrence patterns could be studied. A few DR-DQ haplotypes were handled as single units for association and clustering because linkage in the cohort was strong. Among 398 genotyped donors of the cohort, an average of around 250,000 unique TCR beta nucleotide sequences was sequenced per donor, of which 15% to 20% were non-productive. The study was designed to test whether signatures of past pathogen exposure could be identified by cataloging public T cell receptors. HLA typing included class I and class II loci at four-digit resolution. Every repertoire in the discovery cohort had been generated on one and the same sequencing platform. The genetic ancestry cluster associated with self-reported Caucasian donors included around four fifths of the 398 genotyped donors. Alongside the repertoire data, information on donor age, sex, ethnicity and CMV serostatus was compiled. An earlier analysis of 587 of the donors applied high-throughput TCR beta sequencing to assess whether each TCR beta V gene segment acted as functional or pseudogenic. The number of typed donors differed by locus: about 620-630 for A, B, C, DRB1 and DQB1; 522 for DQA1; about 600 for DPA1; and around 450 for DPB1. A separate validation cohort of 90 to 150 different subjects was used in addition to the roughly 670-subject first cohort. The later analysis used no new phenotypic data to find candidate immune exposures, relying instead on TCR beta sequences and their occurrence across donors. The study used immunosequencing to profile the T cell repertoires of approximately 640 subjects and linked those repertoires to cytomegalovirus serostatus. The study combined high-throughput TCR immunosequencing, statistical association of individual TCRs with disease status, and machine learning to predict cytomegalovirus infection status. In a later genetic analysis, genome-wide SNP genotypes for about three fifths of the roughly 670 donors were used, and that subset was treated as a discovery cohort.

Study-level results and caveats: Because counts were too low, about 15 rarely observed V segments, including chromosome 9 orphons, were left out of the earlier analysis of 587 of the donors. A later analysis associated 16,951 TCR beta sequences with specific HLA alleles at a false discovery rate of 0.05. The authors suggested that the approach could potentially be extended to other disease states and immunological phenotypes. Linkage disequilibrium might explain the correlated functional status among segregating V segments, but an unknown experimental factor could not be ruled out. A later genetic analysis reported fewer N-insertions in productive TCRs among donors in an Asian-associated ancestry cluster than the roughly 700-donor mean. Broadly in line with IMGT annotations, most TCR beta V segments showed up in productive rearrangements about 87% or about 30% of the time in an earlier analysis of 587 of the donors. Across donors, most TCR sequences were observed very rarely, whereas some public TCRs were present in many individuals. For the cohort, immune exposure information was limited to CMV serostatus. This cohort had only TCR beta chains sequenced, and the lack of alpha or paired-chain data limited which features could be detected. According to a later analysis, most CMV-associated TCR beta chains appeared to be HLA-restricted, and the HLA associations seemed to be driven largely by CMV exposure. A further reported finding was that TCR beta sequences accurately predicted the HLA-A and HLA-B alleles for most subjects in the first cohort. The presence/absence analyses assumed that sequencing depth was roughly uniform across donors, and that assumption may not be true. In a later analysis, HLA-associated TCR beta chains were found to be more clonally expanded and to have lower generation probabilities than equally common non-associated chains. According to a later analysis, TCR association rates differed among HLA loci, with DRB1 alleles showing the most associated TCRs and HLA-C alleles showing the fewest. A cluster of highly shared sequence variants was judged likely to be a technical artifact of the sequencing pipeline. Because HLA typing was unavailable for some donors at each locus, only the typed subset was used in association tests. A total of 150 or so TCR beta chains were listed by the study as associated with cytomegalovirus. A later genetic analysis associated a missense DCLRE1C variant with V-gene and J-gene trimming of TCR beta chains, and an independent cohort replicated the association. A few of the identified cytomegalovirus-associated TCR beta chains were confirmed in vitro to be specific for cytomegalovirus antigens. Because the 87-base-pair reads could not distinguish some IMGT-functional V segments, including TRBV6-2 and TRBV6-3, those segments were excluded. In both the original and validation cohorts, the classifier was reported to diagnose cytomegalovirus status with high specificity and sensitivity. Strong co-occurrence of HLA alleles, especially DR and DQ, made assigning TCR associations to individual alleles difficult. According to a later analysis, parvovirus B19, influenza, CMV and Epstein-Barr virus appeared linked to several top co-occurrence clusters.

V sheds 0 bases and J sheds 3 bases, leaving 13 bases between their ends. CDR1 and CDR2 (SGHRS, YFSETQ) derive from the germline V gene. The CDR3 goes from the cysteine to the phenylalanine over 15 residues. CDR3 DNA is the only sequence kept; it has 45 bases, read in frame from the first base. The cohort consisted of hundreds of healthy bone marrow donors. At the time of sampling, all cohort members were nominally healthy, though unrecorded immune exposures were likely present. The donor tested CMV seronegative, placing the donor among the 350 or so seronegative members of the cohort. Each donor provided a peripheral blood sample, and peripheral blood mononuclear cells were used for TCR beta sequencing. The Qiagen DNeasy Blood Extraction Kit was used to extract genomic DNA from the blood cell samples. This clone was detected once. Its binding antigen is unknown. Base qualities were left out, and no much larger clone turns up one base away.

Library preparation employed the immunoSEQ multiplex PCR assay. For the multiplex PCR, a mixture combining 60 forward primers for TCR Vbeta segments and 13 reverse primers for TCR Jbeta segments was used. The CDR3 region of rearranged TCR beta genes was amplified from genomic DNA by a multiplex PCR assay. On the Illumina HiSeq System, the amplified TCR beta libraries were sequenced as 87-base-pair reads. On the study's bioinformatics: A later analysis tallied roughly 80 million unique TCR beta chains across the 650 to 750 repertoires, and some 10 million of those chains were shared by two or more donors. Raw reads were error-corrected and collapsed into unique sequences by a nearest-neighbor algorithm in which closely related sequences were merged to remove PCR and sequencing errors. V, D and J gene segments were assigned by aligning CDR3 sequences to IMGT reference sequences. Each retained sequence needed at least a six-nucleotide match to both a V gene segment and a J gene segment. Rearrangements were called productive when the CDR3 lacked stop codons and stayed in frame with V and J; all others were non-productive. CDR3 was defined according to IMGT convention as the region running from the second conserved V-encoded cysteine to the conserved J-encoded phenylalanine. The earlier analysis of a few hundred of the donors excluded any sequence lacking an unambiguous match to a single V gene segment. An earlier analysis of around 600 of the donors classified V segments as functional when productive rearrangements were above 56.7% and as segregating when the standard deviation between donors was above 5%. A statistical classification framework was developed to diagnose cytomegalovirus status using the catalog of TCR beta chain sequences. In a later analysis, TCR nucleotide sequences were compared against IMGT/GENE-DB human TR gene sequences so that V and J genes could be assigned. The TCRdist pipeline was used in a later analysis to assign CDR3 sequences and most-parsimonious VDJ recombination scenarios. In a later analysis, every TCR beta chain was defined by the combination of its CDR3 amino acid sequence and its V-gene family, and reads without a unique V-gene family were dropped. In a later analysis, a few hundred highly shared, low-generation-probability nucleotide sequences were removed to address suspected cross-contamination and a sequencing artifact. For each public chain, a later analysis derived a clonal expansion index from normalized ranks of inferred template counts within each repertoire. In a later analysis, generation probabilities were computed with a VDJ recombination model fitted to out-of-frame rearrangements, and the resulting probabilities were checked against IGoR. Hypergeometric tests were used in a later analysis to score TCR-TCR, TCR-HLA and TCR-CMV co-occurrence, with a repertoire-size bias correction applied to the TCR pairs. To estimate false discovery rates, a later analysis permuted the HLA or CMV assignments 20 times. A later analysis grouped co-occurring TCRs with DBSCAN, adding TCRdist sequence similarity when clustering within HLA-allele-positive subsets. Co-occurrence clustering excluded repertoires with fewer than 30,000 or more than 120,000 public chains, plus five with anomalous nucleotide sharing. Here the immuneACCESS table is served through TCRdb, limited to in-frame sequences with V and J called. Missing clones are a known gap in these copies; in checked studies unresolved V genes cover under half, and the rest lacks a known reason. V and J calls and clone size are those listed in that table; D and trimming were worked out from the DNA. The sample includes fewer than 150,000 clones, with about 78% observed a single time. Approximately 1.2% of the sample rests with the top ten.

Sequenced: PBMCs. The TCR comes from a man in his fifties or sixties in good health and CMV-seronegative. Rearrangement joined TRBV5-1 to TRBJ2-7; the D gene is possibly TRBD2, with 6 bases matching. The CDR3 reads CASSLGLAQYYEQYF. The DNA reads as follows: TGCGCCAGCAGCTTGGGCCTAGCGCAATACTACGAGCAGTACTTC.